This paragraph reports one T cell receptor beta chain. What it binds is unknown. The data originate from a study of cytomegalovirus exposure and HLA in healthy donors. On the study more broadly: Within the Caucasian-associated ancestry cluster were roughly 81% of the approximately 390 genotyped donors.

The study, taken as a whole, reports: It is likely that the observed cluster of highly shared sequence variants was a sequencing artifact. Rarity marked most TCR sequences, yet some public TCRs occurred in many donors.

The V segment lost 8 bases and the J segment 4 bases; nucleotides outside the gene matches: 7. Germline V CDR1 and CDR2: SNHLY, FYNNEI. There are 13 residues in the CDR3. PCR was performed using 60 Vbeta and 13 Jbeta primers. Generated by immunoSEQ multiplex PCR, the TCRdb table keeps only in-frame clones and is missing some. The table lists 140,000 or so clones, over 70% of them singletons, with roughly 1.6% in the top ten. This TCR was sampled from a woman aged 40 to 49 in good health and CMV-seronegative. This chain links TRBV2 with TRBJ1-2, with 7 bases fitting TRBD1. What was sequenced was PBMCs. The CDR3 is CASERQGLYGYTF. CDR3 in DNA: TGTGCCAGCGAACGACAGGGTCTCTATGGCTACACCTTC.